This is a list of T cell receptor beta chains from one sample in a study of T cell responses to AZD1222 COVID-19 vaccine. Profiling relied on immunoSEQ multiplex PCR, and the TCRdb table lists in-frame clones only, not all of them. The sample consists of roughly 110,000 clones, more than 80% of them appearing once. The source material was peripheral blood, sampled on day 0 of AZD1222 vaccination. Receptors originate from an adult in good health. CDR3s leave out the opening cysteine and the closing phenylalanine or tryptophan. The order of the fields is V gene, J gene, CDR3 length, CDR3 protein.

>TRBV4-1|TRBJ2-5|14
ASSPEGARPVKTQY
>TRBV6-5|TRBJ1-6|13
ASGGTGQGYSPLH
>TRBV12-5|TRBJ2-7|14
ASGLQPGPQSYEQY
>TRBV7-2|TRBJ2-1|13
ASTPWQGSYNEQF
>TRBV5-1|TRBJ2-3|11
ASSSPGADTQY
>TRBV6-4|TRBJ1-1|12
ASSLRGGDTEAF
>TRBV14|TRBJ1-1|14
ASSQVFGQGERKAF
>TRBV27|TRBJ1-2|11
ASSFSGLGGYT
>TRBV29-1|TRBJ1-2|11
SVPIQGAGGYT
>TRBV27|TRBJ1-5|12
ASSPGASNQPQH
>TRBV5-4|TRBJ2-5|13
ASSLGTSVEETQY
>TRBV27|TRBJ1-2|12
ASSLSTGPYGYT
>TRBV5-4|TRBJ2-1|13
ASSFPWGSNNEQF
>TRBV7-2|TRBJ1-6|13
ASSMTGGANSPLH
>TRBV21-1|TRBJ2-7|7
ASSHGQY
>TRBV7-9|TRBJ2-1|14
ASSPRPGQADNEQF
>TRBV27|TRBJ1-1|13
ASSTRRATEPEAF
>TRBV28|TRBJ1-2|13
ASSPTGTGNYGYT
>TRBV6-1|TRBJ2-5|9
ASTEEETQY
>TRBV11-2|TRBJ2-3|14
ASSLRLAGVTDTQY
>TRBV7-9|TRBJ1-6|12
ASVGGSTTSPLH
>TRBV28|TRBJ1-4|13
ASITPGRANEKLF
>TRBV29-1|TRBJ2-7|11
SVEAQAGIEQY
>TRBV15|TRBJ1-6|11
ATGGSYNSPLH
>TRBV12-3/TRBV12-4|TRBJ1-5|11
ASSRTDNQPQH
>TRBV28|TRBJ1-2|11
ASSLGENYGYT
>TRBV6-1|TRBJ2-1|12
ASSEVAGYNEQF
>TRBV19|TRBJ1-2|11
ASQPGENYGYT
>TRBV7-3|TRBJ1-2|14
ASSLTGPTGNYGYT
>TRBV30|TRBJ1-1|11
AWSVQSNTEAF